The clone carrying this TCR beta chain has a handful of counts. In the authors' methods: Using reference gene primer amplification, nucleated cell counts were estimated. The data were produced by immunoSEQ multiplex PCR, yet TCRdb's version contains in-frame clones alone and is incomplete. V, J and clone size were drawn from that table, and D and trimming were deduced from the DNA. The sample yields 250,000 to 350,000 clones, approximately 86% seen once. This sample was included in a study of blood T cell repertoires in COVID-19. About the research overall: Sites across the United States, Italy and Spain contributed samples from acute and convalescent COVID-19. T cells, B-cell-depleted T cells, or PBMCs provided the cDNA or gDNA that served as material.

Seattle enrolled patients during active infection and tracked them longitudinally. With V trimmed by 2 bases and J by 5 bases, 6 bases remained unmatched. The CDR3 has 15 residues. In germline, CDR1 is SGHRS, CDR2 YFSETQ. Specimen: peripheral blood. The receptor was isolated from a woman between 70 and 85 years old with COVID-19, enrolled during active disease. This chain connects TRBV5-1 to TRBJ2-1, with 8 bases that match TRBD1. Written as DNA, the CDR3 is TGCGCCAGCAGCTTCCTGACAGGGGACCACAATGAGCAGTTCTTC. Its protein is CASSFLTGDHNEQFF.